This note documents a single T cell receptor beta chain sequence. The antigen is not known. The data were obtained in a study of Tregs in tolerant kidney transplant recipients. General observations from the study: Activated donor B cell expansion appeared to reveal the most relevant donor-specific TCRbeta repertoire. Changing PCR primers prevented nucleotide comparison between some patients' samples. Donor-specific Treg expansion exceeded global Treg expansion in tolerant patients, suggesting antigen drive.

Mixed chimerism was transient after nonmyeloablative marrow transplants from related graft donors. Generated by immunoSEQ multiplex PCR, the TCRdb table keeps only in-frame clones and is missing some. The table includes approximately 20,000 clones, more than 65% detected once. This sequence was found in a human patient who received a combined kidney and bone marrow transplant. Some T cells may be transferred from the graft donor. The specimen comprised CD8+ T cells from blood (PBMCs), sampled 6 months after the transplant.

The CDR3 DNA is TGTGCCAGCACTACCGGGACCGGACTATACGAGCAGTACTTC. It translates to CASTTGTGLYEQYF. This chain links TRBV13 with TRBJ2-7; tentatively, D is TRBD2 (6 bases). V was trimmed by 7 bases and J by 4 bases, leaving 17 bases between them. The length of the CDR3 is 14 residues. Germline lookup yields CDR1 PRHDT and CDR2 FYEKMQ (reference sequence).